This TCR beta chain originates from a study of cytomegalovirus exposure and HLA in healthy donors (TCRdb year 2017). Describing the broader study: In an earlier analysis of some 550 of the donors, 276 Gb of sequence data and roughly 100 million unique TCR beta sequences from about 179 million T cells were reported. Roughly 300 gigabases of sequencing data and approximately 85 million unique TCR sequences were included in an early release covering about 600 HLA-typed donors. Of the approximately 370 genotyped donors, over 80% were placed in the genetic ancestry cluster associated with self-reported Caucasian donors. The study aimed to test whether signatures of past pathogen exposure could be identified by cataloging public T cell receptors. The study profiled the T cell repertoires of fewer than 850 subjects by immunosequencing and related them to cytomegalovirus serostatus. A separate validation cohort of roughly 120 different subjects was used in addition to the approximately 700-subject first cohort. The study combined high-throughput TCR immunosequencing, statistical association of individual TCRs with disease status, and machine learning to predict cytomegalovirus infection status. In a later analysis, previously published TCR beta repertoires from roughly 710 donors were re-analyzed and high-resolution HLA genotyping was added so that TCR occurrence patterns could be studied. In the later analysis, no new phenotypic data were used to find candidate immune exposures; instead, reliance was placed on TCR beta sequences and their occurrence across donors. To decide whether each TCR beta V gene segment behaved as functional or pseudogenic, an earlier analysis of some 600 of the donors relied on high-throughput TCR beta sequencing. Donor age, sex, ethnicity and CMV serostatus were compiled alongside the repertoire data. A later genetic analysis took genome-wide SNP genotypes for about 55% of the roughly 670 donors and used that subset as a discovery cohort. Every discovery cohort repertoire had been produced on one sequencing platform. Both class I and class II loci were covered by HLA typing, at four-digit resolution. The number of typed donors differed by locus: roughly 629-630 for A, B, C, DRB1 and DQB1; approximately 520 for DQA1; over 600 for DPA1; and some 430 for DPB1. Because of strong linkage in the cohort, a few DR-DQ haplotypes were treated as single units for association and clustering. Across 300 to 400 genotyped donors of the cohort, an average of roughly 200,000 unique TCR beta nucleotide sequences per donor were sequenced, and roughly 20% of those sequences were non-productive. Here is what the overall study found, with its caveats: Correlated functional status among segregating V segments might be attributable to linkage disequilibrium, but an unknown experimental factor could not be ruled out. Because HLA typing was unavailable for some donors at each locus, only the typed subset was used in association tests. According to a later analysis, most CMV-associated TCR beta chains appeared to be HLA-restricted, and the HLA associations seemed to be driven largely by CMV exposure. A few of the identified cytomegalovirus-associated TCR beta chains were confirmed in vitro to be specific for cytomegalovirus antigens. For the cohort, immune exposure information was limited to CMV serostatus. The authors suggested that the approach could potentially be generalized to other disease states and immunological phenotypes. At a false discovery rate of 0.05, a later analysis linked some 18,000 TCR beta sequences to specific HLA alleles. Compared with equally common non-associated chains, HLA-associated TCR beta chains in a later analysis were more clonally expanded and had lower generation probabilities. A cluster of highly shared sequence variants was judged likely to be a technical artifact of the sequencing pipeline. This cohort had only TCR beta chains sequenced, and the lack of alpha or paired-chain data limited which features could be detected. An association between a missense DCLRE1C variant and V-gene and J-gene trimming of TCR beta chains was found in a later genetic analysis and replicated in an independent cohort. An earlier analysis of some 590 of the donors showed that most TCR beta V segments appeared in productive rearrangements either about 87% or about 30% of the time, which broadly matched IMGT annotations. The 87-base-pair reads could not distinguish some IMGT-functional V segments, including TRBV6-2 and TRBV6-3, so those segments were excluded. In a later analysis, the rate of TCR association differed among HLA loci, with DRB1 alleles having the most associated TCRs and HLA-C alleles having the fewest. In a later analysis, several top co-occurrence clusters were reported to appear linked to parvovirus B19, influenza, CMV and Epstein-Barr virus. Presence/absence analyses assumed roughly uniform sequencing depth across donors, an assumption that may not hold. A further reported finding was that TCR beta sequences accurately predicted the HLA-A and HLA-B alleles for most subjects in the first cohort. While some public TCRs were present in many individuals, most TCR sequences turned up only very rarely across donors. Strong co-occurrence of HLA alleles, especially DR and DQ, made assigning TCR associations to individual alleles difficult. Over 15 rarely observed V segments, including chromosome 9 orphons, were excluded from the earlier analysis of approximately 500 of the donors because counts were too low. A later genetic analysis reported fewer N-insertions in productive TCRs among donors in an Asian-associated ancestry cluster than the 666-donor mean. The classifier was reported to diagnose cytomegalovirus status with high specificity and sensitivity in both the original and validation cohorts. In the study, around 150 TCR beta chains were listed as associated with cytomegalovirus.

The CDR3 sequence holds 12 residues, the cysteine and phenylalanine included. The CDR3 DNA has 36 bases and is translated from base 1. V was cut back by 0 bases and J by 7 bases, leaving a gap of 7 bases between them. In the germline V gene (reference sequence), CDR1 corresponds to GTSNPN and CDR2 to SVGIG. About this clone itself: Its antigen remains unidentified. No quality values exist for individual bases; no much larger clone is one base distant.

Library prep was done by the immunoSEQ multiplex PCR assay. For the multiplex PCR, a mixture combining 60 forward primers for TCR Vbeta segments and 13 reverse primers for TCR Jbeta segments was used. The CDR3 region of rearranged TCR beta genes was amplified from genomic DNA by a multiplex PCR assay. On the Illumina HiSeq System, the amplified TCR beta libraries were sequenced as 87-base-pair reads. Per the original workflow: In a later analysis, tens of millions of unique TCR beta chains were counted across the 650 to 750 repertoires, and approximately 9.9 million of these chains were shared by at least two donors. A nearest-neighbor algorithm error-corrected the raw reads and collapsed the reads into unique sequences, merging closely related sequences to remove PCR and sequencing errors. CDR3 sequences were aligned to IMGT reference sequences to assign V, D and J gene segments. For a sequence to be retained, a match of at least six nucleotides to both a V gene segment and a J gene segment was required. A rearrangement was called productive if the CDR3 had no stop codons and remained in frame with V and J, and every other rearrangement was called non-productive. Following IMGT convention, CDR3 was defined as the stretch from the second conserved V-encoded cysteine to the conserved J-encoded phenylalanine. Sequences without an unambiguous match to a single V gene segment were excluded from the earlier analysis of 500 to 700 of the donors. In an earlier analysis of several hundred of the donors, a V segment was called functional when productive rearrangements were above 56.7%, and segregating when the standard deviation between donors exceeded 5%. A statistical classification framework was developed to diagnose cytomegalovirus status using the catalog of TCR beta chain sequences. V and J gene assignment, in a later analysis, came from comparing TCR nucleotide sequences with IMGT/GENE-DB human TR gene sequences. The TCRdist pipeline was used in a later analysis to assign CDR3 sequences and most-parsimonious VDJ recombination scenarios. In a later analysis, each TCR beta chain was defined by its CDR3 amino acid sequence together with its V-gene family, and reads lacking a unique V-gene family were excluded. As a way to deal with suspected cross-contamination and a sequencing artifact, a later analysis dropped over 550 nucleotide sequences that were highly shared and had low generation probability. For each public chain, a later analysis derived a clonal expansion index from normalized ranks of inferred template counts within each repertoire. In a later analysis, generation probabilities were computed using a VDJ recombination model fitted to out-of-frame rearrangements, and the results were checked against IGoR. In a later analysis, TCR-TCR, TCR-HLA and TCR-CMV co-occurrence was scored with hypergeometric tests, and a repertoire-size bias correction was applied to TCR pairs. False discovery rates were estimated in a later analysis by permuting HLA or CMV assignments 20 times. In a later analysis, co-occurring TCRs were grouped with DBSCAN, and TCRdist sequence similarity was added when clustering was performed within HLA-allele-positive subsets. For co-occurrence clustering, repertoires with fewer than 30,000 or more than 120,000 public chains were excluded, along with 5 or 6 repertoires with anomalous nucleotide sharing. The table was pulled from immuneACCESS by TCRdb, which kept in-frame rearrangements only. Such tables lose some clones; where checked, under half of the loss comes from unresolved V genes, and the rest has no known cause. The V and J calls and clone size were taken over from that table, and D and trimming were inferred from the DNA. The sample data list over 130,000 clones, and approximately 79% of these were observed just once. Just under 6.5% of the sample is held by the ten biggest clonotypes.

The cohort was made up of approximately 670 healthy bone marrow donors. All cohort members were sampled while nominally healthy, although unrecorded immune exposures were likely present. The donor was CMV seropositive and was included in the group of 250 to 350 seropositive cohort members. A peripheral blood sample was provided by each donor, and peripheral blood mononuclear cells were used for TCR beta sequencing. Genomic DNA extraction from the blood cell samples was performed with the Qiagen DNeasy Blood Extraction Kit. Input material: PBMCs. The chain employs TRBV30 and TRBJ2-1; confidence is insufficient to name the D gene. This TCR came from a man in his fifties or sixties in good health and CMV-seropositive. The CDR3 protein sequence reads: CAWSVLGNEQFF. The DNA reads TGTGCCTGGAGTGTTCTCGGGAATGAGCAGTTCTTC.